This T cell receptor beta chain was obtained from a study of T cell clonality in common variable immunodeficiency. Study outcomes and limitations: Common variable immunodeficiency TCR beta sequences reportedly had fewer deletions and N-nucleotide insertions. CVID subjects shared fewer TCRbeta clones than healthy controls did.

The table came from immunoSEQ multiplex PCR; TCRdb's copy has only in-frame clones and leaves some out. This repertoire holds tens of thousands of clones, and none appear only once. This CDR3 comprises 15 residues. V dropped 3 bases and J dropped 5; count of bases not matched to a gene: 9. Germline V lookup: CDR1 SGHRS, CDR2 YFSETQ. This clone was seen at least ten times. Its matching antigen is unknown. Sequencing ends 3 residues short of the CDR3 end; the germline J gene provides the rest. The sequence derives from a person between 18 and 75 years old in good health. This sequence joins TRBV5-1 and TRBJ2-3; 7 bases are shared with TRBD2. The material sequenced was peripheral blood mononuclear cells. CDR3 sequence reads: CASSSRLAEGDTQYF. CDR3 DNA, as far as it was read: TGCGCCAGCAGCTCGCGACTAGCAGAGGGAGATACG.